This T cell receptor beta chain is from a study of T cells expressing NK-cell markers. The overall study: Sorted T-cell subsets CD3+CD56+NKG2C+, CD3+CD56+NKG2C- and CD3+CD56-NKG2C+ were TCR beta-sequenced.

General observations from the study: Dominant NKG2C+ clonotypes accounted for about 1.0-8% of CD8+ T cells in six or seven donors.

Germline-derived CDR1 and CDR2 are SGHRS and YFSETQ. This CDR3 comprises 14 residues. In generating TCR beta cDNA, 5'RACE template switching with UMIs was used. TCRdb re-called the 5' RACE reads; every CDR3 protein appears as one record, without DNA. The sample's table shows 350,000 to 400,000 distinct CDR3 sequences. On this clonotype: Antigen unknown.

Input material: blood T cells: a sorted CD56 or NKG2C T cell subset, CD4+ or CD8+ T cells, or bulk PBMC T cells (not recorded which). The gene calls are TRBV5-1 and TRBJ2-3; TCRdb's D gene call, TRBD2, goes unchecked for lack of DNA. This sequence originates from a woman aged 45-65 years in good health. The CDR3 loop is CASSRDYLLHTQYF.